One sample yielded the 15 T cell receptor beta chains listed below, sequenced in a study of CD8 T cells in ankylosing spondylitis. MiXCR, run by TCRdb on the 5' RACE reads, gives a single entry per CDR3 protein. The sample has around 250,000 distinct CDR3 sequences, around 10% seen once. Specimen: blood, either unsorted or a sorted T cell fraction (not recorded which). The receptor set was obtained from a male donor with ankylosing spondylitis or in good health (not recorded which).

This clonotype was counted ten times or more. This sequence joins TRBV20-1 and TRBJ2-7; 13 bases match TRBD2. This CDR3 spans 13 amino acids. V was pared by 5 bases and J by 9 bases, with 7 bases of the junction left unmatched. Germline CDR1 is DFQATT and CDR2 is SNEGSKA (reference sequence). Here the CDR3 reads CSAWTSGSNGQYF. DNA of the CDR3: TGCAGTGCTTGGACTAGCGGGAGCAACGGGCAGTACTTC.

The chain joins TRBV7-9 to TRBJ1-2; D not certain. V was pared by 4 bases and J by 4 bases, with 10 bases between. The CDR3 length is 13 residues. Germline loops: CDR1 SEHNR, CDR2 FQNEAQ (reference sequence). CDR3 in amino acids: CASSSPGRYGYTF. The CDR3 DNA reads TGTGCCAGCAGCTCCCCCGGCCGCTATGGCTACACCTTC.

This clonotype showed up many times. V usage is TRBV9 and J usage is TRBJ2-3, with D tentatively TRBD1 (6 bases). Germline CDR1 is SGDLS and CDR2 is YYNGEE. V was cut by 3 bases and J by 2 bases, with 13 bases left in between. This CDR3 is 15 amino acids long. CDR3 residues: CASSDRQDPTDTQYF. The CDR3 nucleotides are TGTGCCAGCAGCGACAGACAGGACCCCACAGATACGCAGTATTTT.

In its sample, this clonotype was seen a few times. J is TRBJ1-5 and V is TRBV20-1; no definite D call. Germline V CDR1 and CDR2: DFQATT, SNEGSKA (reference sequence). Trimming removed 7 bases from V and 0 bases from J, with 13 bases in between. This CDR3 comprises 14 residues. In nucleotides, the CDR3 is TGCAGTGGGCGGGGTGAGCATAGCAATCAGCCCCAGCATTTT. This encodes CSGRGEHSNQPQHF.

This clonotype was seen ten or more times. The chain recombines TRBV5-1 with TRBJ2-5; the D gene is possibly TRBD1 (6 bases). There are 13 residues in the CDR3. The germline gives CDR1 SGHRS, CDR2 YFSETQ. V was clipped by 4 bases and J by 7 bases, with 14 bases between them. CDR3 region: CASSLDRTRTQYF. CDR3 DNA: TGCGCCAGCAGCCTTGACAGGACTCGGACCCAGTACTTC.

V usage is TRBV25-1 and J usage is TRBJ1-6; D might be TRBD1 (5 bases). Trimming took 7 bases from V and 8 from J, leaving 12 bases between them. The CDR3 is made up of 13 amino acids. Germline CDR1 reads MGHDK; CDR2 reads SYGVNS. The CDR3, as DNA: TGTGCCAGCACCGCAGGGAAGGATTCACCCCTCCACTTT. Its translation is CASTAGKDSPLHF.

This clonotype was seen a few times. This sequence joins TRBV7-9 and TRBJ2-7; 8 positions agree with TRBD2. In germline, CDR1 is SEHNR, CDR2 FQNEAQ (reference sequence). The CDR3 length is 14 residues. The V and J ends lost 5 bases and 6 bases, in that order; junction bases with no gene match: 9. This CDR3 reads CASSRDSGIVEQYF. The CDR3 coding sequence is TGTGCCAGCAGCCGGGATAGCGGGATTGTCGAGCAGTACTTC.

The V and J genes are TRBV6-1 and TRBJ2-7; no clear D. CDR3 length equals 14 residues. The V gene's germline CDR1 is MNHNS and CDR2 SASEGT. The V end lost 0 bases, the J end lost 2 bases, and 8 bases lay between the germline ends. The CDR3 nucleotides read TGTGCCAGCAGTGAAGCTTCAGCTCCCTACGAGCAGTACTTC. This codes for CASSEASAPYEQYF.

This clonotype was seen many times. This chain connects TRBV11-2 to TRBJ2-1, with D possibly matching TRBD1 (6 bases). The V gene lost 5 bases and the J gene lost 1 base, with 21 bases spanning the gap. This CDR3 is built from 18 residues. Per the germline V gene, CDR1 is SGHAT and CDR2 is FQNNGV. The DNA for the CDR3 is TGTGCCAGCAGCCTAGGGGGTGGGGGCCTTCGATCCTACAATGAGCAGTTCTTC. Protein: CASSLGGGGLRSYNEQFF.

The table lists this clonotype with many counts. The V and J genes are TRBV27 and TRBJ1-2; no definite D call. Trimming removed 1 base at V and 3 bases at J, with 18 bases between. CDR3 size: 17 residues. Germline values: CDR1 MNHEY, CDR2 SMNVEV (reference sequence). CDR3 loop: CASSLYPQQPPYYGYTF. DNA of the CDR3: TGTGCCAGCAGTTTATACCCCCAACAACCCCCATACTATGGCTACACCTTC.

The CDR3 DNA reads TGTGCCAGCAGTGACCGGGACAGGGAGTGGAACTATGGCTACACCTTC. It specifies CASSDRDREWNYGYTF. The rearrangement joins TRBV28 to TRBJ1-2, with 9 nucleotides matching TRBD1. The CDR3 is 16 amino acids. The J segment lost 2 bases and the V segment lost 5 bases, leaving 9 bases of the junction unmatched. Looked up from germline, CDR1 is MDHEN and CDR2 is SYDVKM.

This clonotype appeared many times. The DNA for the CDR3 is TGTGCCAGCAGCCAAGAGGAGGAGCATGGCAATCAGCCCCAGCATTTT. Translated, it gives CASSQEEEHGNQPQHF. The chain is built from TRBV4-2 and TRBJ1-5; D ambiguous. The germline V gene has CDR1 LGHNA and CDR2 YNFKEQ. V dropped 0 bases and J dropped 2 bases, with 11 bases sitting between them. The CDR3 runs to 16 residues.

Ten or more counts support this clonotype. The gene calls are TRBV20-1 and TRBJ2-3, with 9 positions matching TRBD2. The germline CDR1 and CDR2 sequences are DFQATT and SNEGSKA (reference sequence). J was trimmed by 0 bases and V by 7 bases; bases with no gene match: 5. The CDR3 extends over 14 amino acids. In nucleotides, the CDR3 is TGCAGTGTTCCTAGCGGGATTAGCACAGATACGCAGTATTTT. Translated: CSVPSGISTDTQYF.

This clonotype was detected many times. The rearrangement joins TRBV5-1 to TRBJ2-3; the D gene is possibly TRBD2 (5 bases). The V and J ends lost 5 bases and 10 bases respectively, with 14 bases between them. Germline-derived CDR1 and CDR2 are SGHRS and YFSETQ. The CDR3 has 12 amino acids. As DNA, the CDR3 is TGCGCCAGCAGTCTAAGGGAGACGCCGCAGTATTTT. As protein: CASSLRETPQYF.

This clonotype was seen at least ten times. The V and J genes are TRBV25-1 and TRBJ2-2; D is undetermined. CDR3 length: 20 residues. Trimming pared 3 bases from V and 0 bases from J, leaving 23 bases between. Germline CDR1 reads MGHDK; CDR2 reads SYGVNS. CDR3 nucleotide sequence: TGTGCCAGCAGTGACCCGCGCACGCCCTCCCAGGATACGAACACCGGGGAGCTGTTTTTT. Amino acid sequence: CASSDPRTPSQDTNTGELFF.